The present T cell receptor beta chain was sequenced within a study of cytomegalovirus exposure and HLA in healthy donors. Unmatched junction bases numbered 7, after V lost 6 bases and J lost 8 bases. Germline CDR1 and CDR2: SQVTM and ANQGSEA. CDR3 length: 15 amino acids. The PCR ran on 60 Vbeta and 13 Jbeta primers. Profiling relied on immunoSEQ multiplex PCR, and the TCRdb table lists in-frame clones only, not all of them. The sample table includes 41,000 or so clones. This clonotype was obtained from a man under 40 in good health and CMV-seronegative. Sequencing input: PBMCs. The chain couples TRBV29-1 to TRBJ2-1, with 16 bases matching TRBD2. CDR3 residues: CSVGTSGRAWDEQFF. As DNA, the CDR3 is TGCAGCGTGGGGACTAGCGGGAGGGCCTGGGATGAGCAGTTCTTC.